A single sample gave rise to the 4 T cell receptor beta chains below, sequenced in a study of blood T cells in healthy people across ages. Primers used in a second PCR of about 6 to 11 cycles were a sample-barcoded 5' primer and a J-beta primer mix. From the 5' RACE reads, TCRdb called clonotypes with MiXCR, one entry per CDR3 protein. The sample carries about 1.7 million distinct CDR3 sequences, 28% recorded once. The source material was blood. The receptors were gathered from a woman aged 25-40 years in good health.

This clonotype was counted ten times or more. J is TRBJ1-5 and V is TRBV10-1; D might be TRBD1 (5 bases). The CDR3 runs to 16 residues. Trimming left V 8 bases short and J 3 bases short, with 20 bases between. Per the germline V gene, CDR1 is WNHNN and CDR2 is SYGVQD (reference sequence). CDR3 DNA: TGCGCCAGCCATGAACGCGTACAGGAGCCCAATCAGCCCCAGCATTTT. Protein: CASHERVQEPNQPQHF.

This clonotype was detected many times. The V gene is TRBV7-3, the J gene TRBJ2-1; TRBD2 matches 12 bases. J lost 8 bases, V lost 4 bases, and 6 bases had no gene match. Germline values: CDR1 SGHTA, CDR2 FQGTGA. The CDR3 is made up of 15 amino acids. CDR3 in amino acids: CASSWGLAGADEQFF. As DNA, the CDR3 is TGTGCCAGCAGCTGGGGACTAGCGGGTGCTGATGAGCAGTTCTTC.

The table lists this clonotype with a few counts. The V gene is TRBV27, the J gene TRBJ2-5; D possibly corresponds to TRBD1 (5 bases). The CDR3 consists of 15 residues. Trimming took off 6 bases at V and 7 bases at J, with 21 bases between the two ends. Germline V gene data show CDR1 as MNHEY and CDR2 as SMNVEV (reference sequence). The CDR3 nucleotides are TGTGCCAGCAGCCCCGACAGCAGCCGAACGGGGACCCAGTACTTC. It yields the protein CASSPDSSRTGTQYF.

This clonotype occurred a few times. At one end, the junction sequence differs from germline, possibly due to a read error. The V gene is TRBV6-5, the J gene TRBJ2-5; 7 bases agree with TRBD2. Germline CDR1 and CDR2: MNHEY and SVGAGI. The length of the CDR3 is 17 residues. CDR3 region: CASSYFMSGTTQETQYF. The CDR3 DNA is TGTGCCAGCAGTTACTTCATGTCCGGGACTACTCAAGAGACCCAGTACTTT.